This T cell receptor (beta chain) is from a study of a mutant IDH1 vaccine in newly diagnosed glioma. Study information: The V12 visit happened in week 35, and the V13 visit happened in week 47.

TCRdb's table, derived via immunoSEQ multiplex PCR, lists solely in-frame clones and lacks some. The data hold around 30,000 clones, with around 90% observed a single time. Turning to this clone: No antigen is known for it.

The junction had 3 bases not matched to a gene; V was cut back by 7 bases and J by 1 base. The CDR3 extends over 12 amino acids. Germline loops: CDR1 SQVTM, CDR2 ANQGSEA. Noted time point: week 47, end of study. Every vaccination contained 300 ug of the mutant IDH1 20-mer peptide and was paired with topical imiquimod. The input for sequencing was PBMCs, taken from a glioma patient whose treatment included an IDH1 peptide vaccine. The chain couples TRBV29-1 to TRBJ2-7; 8 bases map to TRBD1. The clonotype was recovered from a middle-aged man with glioma. The CDR3 nucleotides read TGCAGCGGGCGGACAGGGTCCTACGAGCAGTACTTC. Encoded protein: CSGRTGSYEQYF.